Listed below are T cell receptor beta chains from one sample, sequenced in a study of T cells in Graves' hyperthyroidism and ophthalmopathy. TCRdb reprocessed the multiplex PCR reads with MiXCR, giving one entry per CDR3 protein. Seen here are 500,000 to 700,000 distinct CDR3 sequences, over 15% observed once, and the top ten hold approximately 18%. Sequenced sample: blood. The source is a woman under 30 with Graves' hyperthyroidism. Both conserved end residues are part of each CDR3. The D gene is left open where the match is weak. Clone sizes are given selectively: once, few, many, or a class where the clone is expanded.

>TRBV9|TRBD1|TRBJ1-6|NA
TGTGCCAGCAGCGCTAGGGAAACCGGGACAGGGGAGTCACCCCTCCACTTT
CASSARETGTGESPLHF
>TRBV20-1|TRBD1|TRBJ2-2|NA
TGCAGTGCTCCCGGGACAGATAAAACCGGGGAGCTGTTTTTT
CSAPGTDKTGELFF
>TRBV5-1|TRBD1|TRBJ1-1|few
TGCGCCAGCAGCTTCCAGGGGGCCCAGAGGACTGAAGCTTTCTTT
CASSFQGAQRTEAFF
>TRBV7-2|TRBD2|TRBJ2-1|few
TGTGCCAGCAGCTTAAATCTGGGACTAGCGGGAGGAGAGCAGTTCTTC
CASSLNLGLAGGEQFF
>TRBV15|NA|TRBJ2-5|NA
TGTGCCACCAGCAGAGGGGCGTACACGGAGACCCAGTACTTC
CATSRGAYTETQYF
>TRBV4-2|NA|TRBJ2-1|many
TGTGCCAGCAGCCAAAGGGGGAGGAGCTCCTACAATGAGCAGTTCTTC
CASSQRGRSSYNEQFF
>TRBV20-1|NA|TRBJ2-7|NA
TGCAGTGCTAGTGAGGTTTCCGACGAGCAGTACTTC
CSASEVSDEQYF
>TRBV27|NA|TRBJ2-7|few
TGTGCCAGCAGTCCCCCCCCCGGGACATACTACGAGCAGTACTTC
CASSPPPGTYYEQYF
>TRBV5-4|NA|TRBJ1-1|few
TGTCTCACCACCTGGGGGGGGATGAACACTGAAGCTTTCTTT
CLTTWGGMNTEAFF
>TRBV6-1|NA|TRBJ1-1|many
TGTGCCAGCCTAATGACGGGGAACACTGAAGCTTTCTTT
CASLMTGNTEAFF
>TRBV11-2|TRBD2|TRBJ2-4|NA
TGTGCCAGCAGCTACGTAGCGGGGCTAGCCAAAAACATTCAGTACTTC
CASSYVAGLAKNIQYF
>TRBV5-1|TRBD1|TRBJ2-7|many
TGCGCCAGCAGCCGACAGGGTCACGAGCAGTACTTC
CASSRQGHEQYF
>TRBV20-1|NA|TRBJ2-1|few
TGCAGTGCTAGGGTCTACAATGAGCAGTTCTTC
CSARVYNEQFF
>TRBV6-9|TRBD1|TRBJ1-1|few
TGTGCCAGCAGTTTCCAACTACGGGACAGGCCCAGAGGCACTGAAGCTTTCTTT
CASSFQLRDRPRGTEAFF
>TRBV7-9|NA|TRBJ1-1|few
TGTGCCAGCAGCCGAGGGGAGAGCACTGAAGCTTTCTTT
CASSRGESTEAFF
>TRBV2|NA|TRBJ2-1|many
TGTGCCAGCAGTGACGGGTTTTCCTACAATGAGCAGTTCTTC
CASSDGFSYNEQFF
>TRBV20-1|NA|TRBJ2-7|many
TGCAGTGCTAGCACGGGGGACTCCTACGAGCAGTACTTC
CSASTGDSYEQYF
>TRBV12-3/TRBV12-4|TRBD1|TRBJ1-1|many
TGTGCCAGCAGTTCCAGGGGGAGGTCTGAAGCTTTCTTT
CASSSRGRSEAFF
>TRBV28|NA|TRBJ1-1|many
TGTGCCAGCAGTTTTCACATGACAGCCCTGCACACTGAAGCTTTCTTT
CASSFHMTALHTEAFF
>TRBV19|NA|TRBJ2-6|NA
TGTGCCAGTAGTATGGAGCCCCTTCCTGGGGCCAACGTCCTGACTTTC
CASSMEPLPGANVLTF
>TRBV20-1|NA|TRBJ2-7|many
TGCAGTGGACTTGCCGGGATAGTCTACGAGCAGTACTTC
CSGLAGIVYEQYF
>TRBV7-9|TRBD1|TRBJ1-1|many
TGTGCCAGCAGCCCATACACCCCGACAGGGGAAGCTTTCTTT
CASSPYTPTGEAFF
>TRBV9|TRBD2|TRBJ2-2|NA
TGTGCCAGCAGCGTACTGCGGGGGAGCACCGGGGAGCTGTTTTTT
CASSVLRGSTGELFF
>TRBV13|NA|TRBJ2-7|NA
TGTGCCAGCAGCGCGGACAGCACGGGGGAGCAGTACTTC
CASSADSTGEQYF
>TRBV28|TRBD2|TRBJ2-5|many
TGTGCCAGCAGTTTATCCGCTAGCGGGACCCAAGAGACCCAGTACTTC
CASSLSASGTQETQYF
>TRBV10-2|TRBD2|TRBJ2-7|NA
TGCGCCAGCAGTGATACTAGCGGGGGCTACGAGCAGTACTTC
CASSDTSGGYEQYF
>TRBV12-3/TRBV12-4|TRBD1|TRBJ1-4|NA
TGTGCCAGCACCTGGGGAGGGACAGGGAGGGAAAAACTGTTTTTT
CASTWGGTGREKLFF
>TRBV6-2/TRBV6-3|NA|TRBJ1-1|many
TGTGCCAGCAGTGGGGCATGGGGATGGGGCACTGAAGCTTTCTTT
CASSGAWGWGTEAFF
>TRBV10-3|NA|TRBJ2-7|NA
TGTGCCATCAGTGAGCCCCCAACGGAGGGTCCAAAATCCTACGAGCAGTACTTC
CAISEPPTEGPKSYEQYF
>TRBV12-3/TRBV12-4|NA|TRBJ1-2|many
TGTGCCAGTCTAGATAGCGGCAACCTTTATGGCTACACCTTC
CASLDSGNLYGYTF
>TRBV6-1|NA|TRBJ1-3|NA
TGTGCCAGCAGTGAAGCTGGTCGGGGACCGCGAAACACCATATATTTT
CASSEAGRGPRNTIYF
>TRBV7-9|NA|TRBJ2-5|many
TGTGCCAGCAGCACAAACAGGGGGAGGGCAGAGACCCAGTACTTC
CASSTNRGRAETQYF
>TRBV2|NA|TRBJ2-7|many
TGTGCCAGCAGCCTACAGGGAGGAATGGACGAGCAGTACTTC
CASSLQGGMDEQYF
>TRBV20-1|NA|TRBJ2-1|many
TGCAGTGCTAGAGCCGGTGACCCCAATGAGCAGTTCTTC
CSARAGDPNEQFF
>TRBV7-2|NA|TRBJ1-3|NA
TGTGCCAGCAGCGCGGACGGCTCCTCTGGGAACACCATATATTTT
CASSADGSSGNTIYF
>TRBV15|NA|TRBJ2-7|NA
TGTGCCACCAGCAGTGACAGGAGCTCCTACGAGCAGTACTTC
CATSSDRSSYEQYF
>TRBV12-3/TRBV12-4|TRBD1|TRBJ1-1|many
TGTGCCAGCAGTCTAGCGACAGGGAGGACTGAAGCTTTCTTT
CASSLATGRTEAFF
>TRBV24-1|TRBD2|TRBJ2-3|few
TGTGCCACCAGTGACGGACTAGCTGATTTAACAGATACGCAGTATTTT
CATSDGLADLTDTQYF
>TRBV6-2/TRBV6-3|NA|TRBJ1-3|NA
TGTGCCAGCAGAGTTTCAGGGGCGCAAGGAAACACCATATATTTT
CASRVSGAQGNTIYF
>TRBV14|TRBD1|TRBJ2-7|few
TGTGCCAGCAGCCTGGAAGGGTGGGACAGGGAGTACCTTAGCGGCTACGAGCAGTACTTC
CASSLEGWDREYLSGYEQYF
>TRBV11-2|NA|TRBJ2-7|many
TGTGCCAGCAGCTCAAGGGTTACCGCCTACGAGCAGTACTTC
CASSSRVTAYEQYF
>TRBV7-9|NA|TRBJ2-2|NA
TGTGCCAGCAGCTCTTGGGGCAGGACCGGGGAGCTGTTTTTT
CASSSWGRTGELFF
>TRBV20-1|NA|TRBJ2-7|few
TGCAGTTTTAGGGGCGACAGAGCCCCCTACGAGCAGTACTTC
CSFRGDRAPYEQYF
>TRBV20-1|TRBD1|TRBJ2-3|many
TGCAGTGCCCCCGGGACAGAGGGGAGCTCTACCACAGATACGCAGTATTTT
CSAPGTEGSSTTDTQYF
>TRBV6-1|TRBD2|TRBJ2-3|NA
TGTGCCAGCAGTGGGGCGGCTAGCGGGGGCACAGATACGCAGTATTTT
CASSGAASGGTDTQYF
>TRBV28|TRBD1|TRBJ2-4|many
TGTGCCAGCTGGGGACAGGGGGGAAACATTCAGTACTTC
CASWGQGGNIQYF
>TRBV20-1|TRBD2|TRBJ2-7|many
TGCAGTGCTAGGAGACTAGCGGGCCACTACGAGCAGTACTTC
CSARRLAGHYEQYF
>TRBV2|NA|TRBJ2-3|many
TGTGCCAGCACCTTCCCGGGGGGCGGCACAGATACGCAGTATTTT
CASTFPGGGTDTQYF
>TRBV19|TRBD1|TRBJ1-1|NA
TGTGCCAGTAGTTTGAACAGGGGGGTGTCTGAAGCTTTCTTT
CASSLNRGVSEAFF
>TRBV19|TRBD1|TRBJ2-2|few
TGTGCCAGTAGTACCCCCGGGACAGGGAACACCGGGGAGCTGTTTTTT
CASSTPGTGNTGELFF
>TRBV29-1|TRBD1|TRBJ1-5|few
TGCAGCGTTGGGCAGGGGGAAAATCAGCCCCAGCATTTT
CSVGQGENQPQHF
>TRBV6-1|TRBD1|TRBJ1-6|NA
TGTGCCAGCTTGGGCCTTGGACAGGGAAAGAATTCACCCCTCCACTTT
CASLGLGQGKNSPLHF
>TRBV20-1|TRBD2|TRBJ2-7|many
TGCAGTGCCGATCAGGTAACTAGCGGAAGCTACGAGCAGTACTTC
CSADQVTSGSYEQYF
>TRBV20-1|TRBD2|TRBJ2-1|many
TGCAGTGGGACAACTAGCGATGAGCAGTTCTTC
CSGTTSDEQFF
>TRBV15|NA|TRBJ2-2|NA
TGTGCCACCAGCAGAGTAGGTGCGGAAACCATTTACACCGGGGAGCTGTTTTTT
CATSRVGAETIYTGELFF
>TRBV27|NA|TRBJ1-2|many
TGTGCCAGCAGTTTAAAGTACGGGATTGACTATGGCTACACCTTC
CASSLKYGIDYGYTF
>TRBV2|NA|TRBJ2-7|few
TGTGCCAGCAGTTTCTACCTCCCGGGGACATTGGGTCCCTACGAGCAGTACTTC
CASSFYLPGTLGPYEQYF
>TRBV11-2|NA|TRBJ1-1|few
TGTGCCAGCAGCTTAGCGCTCATAAACATGAACACTGAAGCTTTCTTT
CASSLALINMNTEAFF